Shown below are 11 T cell receptor beta chains from a single sample sequenced in a study of CD8 T cells in Susac syndrome. With random hexamers, roughly 0.45 to 1 ug RNA was reverse transcribed. In TCRdb, the immunoSEQ multiplex PCR reads were re-called with MiXCR into one record per CDR3 protein. The sample has roughly 120,000 distinct CDR3 sequences, around 94% seen once; the top ten hold roughly 0.087%. The sample was CD4+ T cells from PBMCs. The receptors were gathered from a human donor in good health.

V usage is TRBV24-1 and J usage is TRBJ2-1; 11 bases align to TRBD1. CDR1 KGHDR and CDR2 SFDVKD come from the germline V gene. The V and J ends lost 5 bases and 6 bases, in that order; junction bases with no gene match: 8. The CDR3 is 16 residues long. DNA for the CDR3: TGTGCCACCAGTGCAAACCCGGGACAGGGGGTCAATGAGCAGTTCTTC. Amino acids: CATSANPGQGVNEQFF.

The rearrangement links TRBV21-1 to TRBJ2-7; the table gives TRBD2 as D, unverified against the DNA. TRBV21-1 constitutes a pseudogene. The CDR3 is 15 residues long. The CDR3 is CASSTGRQPPYEQYF. The CDR3 coding sequence is TGTGCCAGCAGTACTGGGAGGCAACCTCCCTACGAGCAGTACTTC.

The chain uses TRBV7-9 and TRBJ2-7; possible D gene TRBD2, 5 bases. The CDR3 extends over 14 amino acids. Trimming pared 2 bases from V and 2 bases from J, leaving 10 bases between. Germline CDR1 is SEHNR and CDR2 is FQNEAQ (reference sequence). DNA for the CDR3: TGTGCCAGCAGCTTACCGGGATCCACCTACGAGCAGTACTTC. Encoded protein: CASSLPGSTYEQYF.

This rearrangement joins TRBV23-1 to TRBJ2-7; D is unclear. TRBV23-1 is recorded as an ORF, its role being uncertain. The CDR3 has 14 amino acids. V was cut by 2 bases and J by 0 bases, with 8 bases left in between. The CDR3 nucleotides are TGCGCCAGCAGTCAAGAGGCGAGCTCCTACGAGCAGTACTTC. It encodes CASSQEASSYEQYF.

This clonotype was detected only once. This chain joins TRBV4-1 and TRBJ2-7; D is possibly TRBD1 (5 bases). The ends were cut back, 3 bases at V and 1 base at J, with 13 bases in the middle. The germline gives CDR1 MGHRA, CDR2 YSYEKL. There are 15 residues in the CDR3. CDR3 amino acids: CASSHGHFQSYEQYF. The CDR3 nucleotides read TGCGCCAGCAGCCATGGACACTTTCAGTCCTACGAGCAGTACTTC.

J is TRBJ2-3 and V is TRBV29-1; D is possibly TRBD1 (7 bases). The germline gives CDR1 SQVTM, CDR2 ANQGSEA. V was clipped by 3 bases and J by 6 bases, with 13 bases between them. This CDR3 spans 13 amino acids. The DNA for the CDR3 is TGCAGCGTTGAGGCCAGGGGGGTCGATACGCAGTATTTT. This codes for CSVEARGVDTQYF.

This chain joins TRBV5-1 and TRBJ1-4, with D possibly being TRBD1 (6 bases). The CDR3 length is 15 residues. Germline lookup yields CDR1 SGHRS and CDR2 YFSETQ. Trimming took off 4 bases at V and 8 bases at J, with 18 bases between the two ends. In DNA form, the CDR3 reads TGCGCCAGCAGCCCGGGGACATCGGAGGGGGAAAAACTGTTTTTT. Protein product: CASSPGTSEGEKLFF.

The V gene is TRBV2, the J gene TRBJ1-1; 12 bases align to TRBD1. CDR1 and CDR2 (germline): SNHLY, FYNNEI. V gave up 6 bases and J gave up 6 bases; unmatched junction bases: 8. This CDR3 is built from 15 residues. Here the CDR3 DNA reads TGTGCCAGCAGCACCGGGACAGGGGGCAGATCTGAAGCTTTCTTT. Translated, it gives CASSTGTGGRSEAFF.

The chain has TRBV3-1 and TRBJ2-6, with D perhaps matching TRBD2 (5 bases). The CDR3 length is 12 residues. The V and J ends lost 2 bases and 10 bases respectively, with 6 bases between them. The germline V gene encodes CDR1 LGHDT and CDR2 YNNKEL (reference sequence). The CDR3 DNA sequence: TGTGCCAGCAGCCAACGGGGTAACGTCCTGACTTTC. Its protein is CASSQRGNVLTF.

The chain links TRBV10-3 to TRBJ2-5, with 14 bases aligning to TRBD2. After removal of 4 bases from V and 1 base from J, the junction contained 5 bases not matched to a gene. The CDR3 runs 17 residues. Germline lookup yields CDR1 ENHRY and CDR2 SYGVKD. CDR3 DNA sequence: TGTGCCATCAGTGTGACTAGCGGGAGGGGAGGCCAAGAGACCCAGTACTTC. As protein: CAISVTSGRGGQETQYF.

The gene calls are TRBV5-1 and TRBJ2-3; tentative D call: TRBD2 (6 bases). The CDR3 covers 16 residues. Germline V lookup: CDR1 SGHRS, CDR2 YFSETQ. V was pared by 2 bases and J by 1 base, with 14 bases between. This CDR3 reads CASSLDSGFGTDTQYF. CDR3 sequence (DNA): TGCGCCAGCAGCTTAGATAGCGGCTTCGGCACAGATACGCAGTATTTT.